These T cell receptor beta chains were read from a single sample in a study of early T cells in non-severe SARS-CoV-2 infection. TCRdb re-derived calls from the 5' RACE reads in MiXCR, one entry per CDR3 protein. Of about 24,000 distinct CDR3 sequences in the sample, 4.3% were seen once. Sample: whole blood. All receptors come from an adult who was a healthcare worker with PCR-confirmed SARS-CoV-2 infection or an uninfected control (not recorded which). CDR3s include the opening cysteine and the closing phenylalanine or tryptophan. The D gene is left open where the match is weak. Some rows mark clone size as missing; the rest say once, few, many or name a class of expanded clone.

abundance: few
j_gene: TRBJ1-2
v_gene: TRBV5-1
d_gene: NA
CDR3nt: TGCGCCAGCAGCTTGGATTTGGGGATGGGCTATGGCTACACCTTC
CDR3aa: CASSLDLGMGYGYTF

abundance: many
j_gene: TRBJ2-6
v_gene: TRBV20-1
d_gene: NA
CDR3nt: TGCAGTGCTAGGAAGCGGGCAATCGGGAGAGTGAAATCGGGGGCCAACGTCCTGACTTTC
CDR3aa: CSARKRAIGRVKSGANVLTF

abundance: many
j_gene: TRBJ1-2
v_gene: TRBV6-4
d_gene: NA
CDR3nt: TGTGCCAGCAGTGATGGCCGGAATGGCTACACCTTC
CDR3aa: CASSDGRNGYTF

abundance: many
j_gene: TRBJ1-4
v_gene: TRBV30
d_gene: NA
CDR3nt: TGTGCCTGGAGACAGAATAATGAAAAACTGTTTTTT
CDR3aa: CAWRQNNEKLFF

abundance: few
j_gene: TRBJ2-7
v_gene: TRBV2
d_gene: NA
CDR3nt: TGTGCCAGCAGTGACCGACCTGGGGGCGAGCAGTACTTC
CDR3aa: CASSDRPGGEQYF

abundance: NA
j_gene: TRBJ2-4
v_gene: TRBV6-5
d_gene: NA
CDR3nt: TGTGCCAGCAGAACATTGACAGGAAACATTCAGTACTTC
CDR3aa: CASRTLTGNIQYF

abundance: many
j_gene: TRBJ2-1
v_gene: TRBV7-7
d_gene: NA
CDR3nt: TGTGCTAGCAGCCCCCGCGAGTCCTACAATGAGCAGTTCTTC
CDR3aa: CASSPRESYNEQFF

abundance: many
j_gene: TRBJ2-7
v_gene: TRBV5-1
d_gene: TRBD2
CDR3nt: TGCGCCAGCAGCTATCGAGGTAGCGGGAGGGCCGAGCAGTACTTC
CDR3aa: CASSYRGSGRAEQYF

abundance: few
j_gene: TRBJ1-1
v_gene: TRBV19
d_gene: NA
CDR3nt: TGTGCCAGTAGCGACTTACTCATGAACACTGAAGCTTTCTTT
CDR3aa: CASSDLLMNTEAFF

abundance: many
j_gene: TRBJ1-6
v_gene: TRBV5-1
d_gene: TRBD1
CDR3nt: TGCGCCAGCAGCTTCGCAGGGGGCGGTAATTCACCCCTCCACTTT
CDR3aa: CASSFAGGGNSPLHF

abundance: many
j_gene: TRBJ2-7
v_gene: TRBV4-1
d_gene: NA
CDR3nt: TGCGCCAGCAGCCAAGATGTGGGACGGGTTTACGAGCAGTACTTC
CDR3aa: CASSQDVGRVYEQYF

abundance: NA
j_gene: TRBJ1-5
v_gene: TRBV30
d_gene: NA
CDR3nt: TGTGCCTGGAGTGGACAGCCCAATCAGCCCCAGCATTTT
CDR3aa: CAWSGQPNQPQHF

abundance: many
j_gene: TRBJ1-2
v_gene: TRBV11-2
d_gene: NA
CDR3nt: TGTGCCAGCAGCCAGCGGCGGGACAACTATGGCTACACCTTC
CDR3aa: CASSQRRDNYGYTF

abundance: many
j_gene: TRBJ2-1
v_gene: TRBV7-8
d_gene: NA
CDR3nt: TGTGCCAGCAGCCTCCGCGGGGCTCTAAATGAGCAGTTCTTC
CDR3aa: CASSLRGALNEQFF

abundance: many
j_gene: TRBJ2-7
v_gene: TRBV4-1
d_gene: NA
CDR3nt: TGCGCCAGCAGCCAAGAACAGGCTAGCTCCTACGAGCAGTACTTC
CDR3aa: CASSQEQASSYEQYF

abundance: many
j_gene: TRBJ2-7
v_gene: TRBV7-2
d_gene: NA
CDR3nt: TGTGCCAGCAGCCCAGGGCCCGCCTACGAGCAGTACTTC
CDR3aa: CASSPGPAYEQYF

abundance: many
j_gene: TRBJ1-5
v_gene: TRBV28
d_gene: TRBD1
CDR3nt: TGTGCCAGCAGCTCCGGGACAGGGCCCCAGCATTTT
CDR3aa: CASSSGTGPQHF

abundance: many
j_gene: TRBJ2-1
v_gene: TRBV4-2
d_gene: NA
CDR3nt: TGTGCCAGCAGCCAAGATCGGGGGTACAATGAGCAGTTCTTC
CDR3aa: CASSQDRGYNEQFF

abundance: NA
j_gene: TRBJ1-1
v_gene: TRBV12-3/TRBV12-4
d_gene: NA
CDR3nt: TGTGCCAGCAGTTTTGGGGCAGGAATGAACACTGAAGCTTTCTTT
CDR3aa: CASSFGAGMNTEAFF

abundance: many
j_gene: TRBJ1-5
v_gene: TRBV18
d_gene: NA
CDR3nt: TGTGCCAGCTCACCAAGTACGGGCAGCAATCAGCCCCAGCATTTT
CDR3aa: CASSPSTGSNQPQHF

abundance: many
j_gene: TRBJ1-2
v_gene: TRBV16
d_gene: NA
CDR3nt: TGTGCCAGCAGCCAATCCCTGGATGGCTACACCTTC
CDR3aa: CASSQSLDGYTF

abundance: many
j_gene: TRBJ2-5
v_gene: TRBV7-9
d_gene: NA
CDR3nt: TGTGCCAGCAGCTTAAATTTTGGAGAGACCCAGTACTTC
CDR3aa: CASSLNFGETQYF

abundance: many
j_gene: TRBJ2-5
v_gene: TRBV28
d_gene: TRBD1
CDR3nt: TGTGCCAGCAGTCTAAGTACAGGGGTTCTGGAGACCCAGTACTTC
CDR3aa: CASSLSTGVLETQYF

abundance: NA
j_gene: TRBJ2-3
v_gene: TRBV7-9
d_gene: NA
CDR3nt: TGTGCCAGCAGCGCCGGGGGTGCAGATACGCAGTATTTT
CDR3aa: CASSAGGADTQYF

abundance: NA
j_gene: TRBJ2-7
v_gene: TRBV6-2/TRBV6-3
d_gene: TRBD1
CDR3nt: TGTGCCAGCAGTTCAAACCGGGACAGGGGACTTTTACAGTACTTC
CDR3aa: CASSSNRDRGLLQYF

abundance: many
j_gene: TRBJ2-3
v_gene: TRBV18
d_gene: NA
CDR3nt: TGTGCCAGCTCACGCGTAGAGGGAGTTCATACGCAGTATTTT
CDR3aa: CASSRVEGVHTQYF

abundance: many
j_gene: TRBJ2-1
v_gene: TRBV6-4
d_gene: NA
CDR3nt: TGTGCCAGCAGTGGTTCGGACTACAATGAGCAGTTCTTC
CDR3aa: CASSGSDYNEQFF

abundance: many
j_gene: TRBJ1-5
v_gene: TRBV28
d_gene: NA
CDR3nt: TGTGCCAGCAGGGGAGGGGCTGGAGGCAATCAGCCCCAGCATTTT
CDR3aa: CASRGGAGGNQPQHF